Described below is a single TCR beta chain sequence and its context. The data belong to a study of blood T cell repertoires in COVID-19. Produced via immunoSEQ multiplex PCR; TCRdb's table is partial and in-frame only. The sample holds 50,000 to 60,000 clones; approximately 83% are singletons and the top ten take around 10%. Followed over time, Seattle patients had been enrolled while infection was active. The V gene end was trimmed by 4 bases and the J gene end by 4 bases; junction bases not matched to a gene: 8. CDR1 and CDR2 (germline): SGHRS, YFSETQ. The CDR3 loop spans 16 amino acids. The receptor comes from a man older than 75 with COVID-19, enrolled during active disease. The sample comprised peripheral blood. The rearrangement links TRBV5-1 to TRBJ2-2; 9 bases line up with TRBD1. CDR3 in DNA: TGCGCCAGCAGCCTGTACAGGGGGCGAGCCACCGGGGAGCTGTTTTTT. Translation: CASSLYRGRATGELFF. Together with reference TRBV5-1 and TRBJ2-2, the CDR3 gives the full variable domain: KAGVTQTPRYLIKTRGQQVTLSCSPISGHRSVSWYQQTPGQGLQFLFEYFSETQRNKGNFPGRFSGRQFSNSRSEMNVSTLELGDSALYLCASSLYRGRATGELFFGEGSRLTVL.